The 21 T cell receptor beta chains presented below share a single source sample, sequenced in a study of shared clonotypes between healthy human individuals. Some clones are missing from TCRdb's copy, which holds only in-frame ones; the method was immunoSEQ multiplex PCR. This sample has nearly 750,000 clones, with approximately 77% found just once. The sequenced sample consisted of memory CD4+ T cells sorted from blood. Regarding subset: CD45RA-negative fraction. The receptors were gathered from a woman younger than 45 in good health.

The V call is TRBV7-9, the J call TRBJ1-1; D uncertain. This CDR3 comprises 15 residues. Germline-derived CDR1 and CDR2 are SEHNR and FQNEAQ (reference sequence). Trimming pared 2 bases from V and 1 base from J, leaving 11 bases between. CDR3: CASSLSGNTNTEAFF. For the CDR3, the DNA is TGTGCCAGCAGCTTATCGGGAAATACGAACACTGAAGCTTTCTTT.

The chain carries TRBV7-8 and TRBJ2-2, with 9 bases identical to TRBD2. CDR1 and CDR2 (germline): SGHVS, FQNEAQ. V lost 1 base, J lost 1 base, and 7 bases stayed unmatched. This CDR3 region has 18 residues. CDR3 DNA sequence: TGTGCCAGCAGCTTAGATTACCTAGCGGGAATGAACACCGGGGAGCTGTTTTTT. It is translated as CASSLDYLAGMNTGELFF.

This CDR3 is CASSEIGNTGELFF. In DNA form, the CDR3 reads TGTGCCAGCAGTGAAATTGGGAACACCGGGGAGCTGTTTTTT. This chain joins TRBV6-1 and TRBJ2-2, with D unresolved. Between the trimmed V and J ends, which lost 2 bases and 1 base, there was a span of 5 bases. The CDR3 has 14 residues. Germline-derived CDR1 and CDR2 are MNHNS and SASEGT.

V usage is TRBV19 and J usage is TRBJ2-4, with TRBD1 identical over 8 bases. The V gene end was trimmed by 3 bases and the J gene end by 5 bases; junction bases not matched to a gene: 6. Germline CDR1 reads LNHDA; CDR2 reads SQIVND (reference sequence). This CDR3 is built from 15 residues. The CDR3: CASSMYGTGENIQYF. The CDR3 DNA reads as TGTGCCAGTAGTATGTACGGGACAGGAGAAAACATTCAGTACTTC.

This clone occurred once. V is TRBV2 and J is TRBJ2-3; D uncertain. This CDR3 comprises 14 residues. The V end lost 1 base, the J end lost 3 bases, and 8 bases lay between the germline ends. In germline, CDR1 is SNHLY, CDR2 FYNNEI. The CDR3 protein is CASSEGLETDTQYF. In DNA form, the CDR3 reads TGTGCCAGCAGTGAAGGCCTAGAAACAGATACGCAGTATTTT.

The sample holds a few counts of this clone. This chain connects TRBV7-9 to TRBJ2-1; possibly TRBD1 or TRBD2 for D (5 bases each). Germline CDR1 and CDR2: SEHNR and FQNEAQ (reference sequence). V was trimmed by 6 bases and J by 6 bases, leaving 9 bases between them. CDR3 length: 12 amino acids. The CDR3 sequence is CASSWDLNEQFF. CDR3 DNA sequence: TGTGCCAGCAGTTGGGACCTCAATGAGCAGTTCTTC.

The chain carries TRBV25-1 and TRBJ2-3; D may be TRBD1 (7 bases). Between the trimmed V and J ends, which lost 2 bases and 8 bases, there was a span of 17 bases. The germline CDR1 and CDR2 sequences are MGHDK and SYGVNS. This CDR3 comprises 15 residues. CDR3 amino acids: CASSEQGGAMGTQYF. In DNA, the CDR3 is TGTGCCAGCAGTGAACAGGGGGGCGCGATGGGTACGCAGTATTTT.

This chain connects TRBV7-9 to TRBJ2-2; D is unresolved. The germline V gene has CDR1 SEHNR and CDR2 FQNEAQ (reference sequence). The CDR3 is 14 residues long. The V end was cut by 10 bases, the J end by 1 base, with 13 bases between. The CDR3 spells CANKRSENTGELFF. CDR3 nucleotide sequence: TGTGCCAACAAAAGGAGCGAGAACACCGGGGAGCTGTTTTTT.

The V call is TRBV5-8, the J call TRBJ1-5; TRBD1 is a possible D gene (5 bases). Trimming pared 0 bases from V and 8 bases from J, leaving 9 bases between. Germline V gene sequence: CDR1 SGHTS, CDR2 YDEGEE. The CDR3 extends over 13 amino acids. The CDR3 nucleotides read TGTGCCAGCAGCTTGGCGCAGGGCAAGCCCCAGCATTTT. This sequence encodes CASSLAQGKPQHF.

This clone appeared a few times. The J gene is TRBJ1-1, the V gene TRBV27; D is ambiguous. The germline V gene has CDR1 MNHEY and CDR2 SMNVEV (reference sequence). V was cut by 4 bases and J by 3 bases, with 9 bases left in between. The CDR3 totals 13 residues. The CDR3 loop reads CASSSRRYTEAFF. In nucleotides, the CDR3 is TGTGCCAGCAGTTCGAGACGGTACACTGAAGCTTTCTTT.

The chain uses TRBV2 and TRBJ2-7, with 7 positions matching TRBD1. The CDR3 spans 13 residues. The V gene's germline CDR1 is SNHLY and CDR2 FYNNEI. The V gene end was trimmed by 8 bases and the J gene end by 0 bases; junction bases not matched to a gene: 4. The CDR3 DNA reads TGTGCCAGCGGACAGGTCAACTCCTACGAGCAGTACTTC. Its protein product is CASGQVNSYEQYF. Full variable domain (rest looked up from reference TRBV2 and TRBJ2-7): EPEVTQTPSHQVTQMGQEVILRCVPISNHLYFYWYRQILGQKVEFLVSFYNNEISEKSEIFDDQFSVERPDGSNFTLKIRSTKLEDSAMYFCASGQVNSYEQYFGPGTRLTVT.

This CDR3 is CASGWAGLGYKSYEQYF. As DNA, the CDR3 is TGTGCCAGCGGATGGGCAGGACTAGGGTACAAATCCTACGAGCAGTACTTC. The genes are TRBV2 and TRBJ2-7; TRBD2 matches 7 bases. Trimming cost V 8 bases and J 1 base; bases outside gene matches: 17. Germline values: CDR1 SNHLY, CDR2 FYNNEI. The CDR3 covers 17 residues.

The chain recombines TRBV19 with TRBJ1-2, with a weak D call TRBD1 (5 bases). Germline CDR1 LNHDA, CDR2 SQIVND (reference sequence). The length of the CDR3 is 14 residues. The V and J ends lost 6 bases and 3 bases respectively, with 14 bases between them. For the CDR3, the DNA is TGTGCCAGTAGAGTACGCTCGGGGGACTATGGCTACACCTTC. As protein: CASRVRSGDYGYTF.

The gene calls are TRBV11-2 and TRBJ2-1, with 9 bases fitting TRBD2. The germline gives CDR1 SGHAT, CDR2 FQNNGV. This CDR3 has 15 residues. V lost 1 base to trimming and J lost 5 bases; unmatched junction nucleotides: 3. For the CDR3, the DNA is TGTGCCAGCAGCTTAGTCCTAGCGGGGCACAATGAGCAGTTCTTC. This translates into CASSLVLAGHNEQFF.

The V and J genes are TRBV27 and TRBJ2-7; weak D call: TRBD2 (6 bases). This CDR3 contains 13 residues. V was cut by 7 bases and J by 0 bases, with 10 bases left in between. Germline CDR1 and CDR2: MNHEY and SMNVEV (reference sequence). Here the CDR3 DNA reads TGTGCCAGCAAGGCGGGAACCTCCTACGAGCAGTACTTC. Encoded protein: CASKAGTSYEQYF.

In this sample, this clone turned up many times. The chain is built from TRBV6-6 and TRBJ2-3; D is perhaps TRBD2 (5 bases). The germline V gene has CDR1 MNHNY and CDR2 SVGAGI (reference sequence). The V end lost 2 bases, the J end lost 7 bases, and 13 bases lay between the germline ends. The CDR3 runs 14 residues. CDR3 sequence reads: CASSYEGSGYTQYF. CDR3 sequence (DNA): TGTGCCAGCAGTTACGAGGGATCGGGATATACGCAGTATTTT.

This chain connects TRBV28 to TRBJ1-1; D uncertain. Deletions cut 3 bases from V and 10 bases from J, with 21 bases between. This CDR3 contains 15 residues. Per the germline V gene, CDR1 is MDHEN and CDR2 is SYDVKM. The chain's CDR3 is CASSFSHLDRMGAFF. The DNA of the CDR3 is TGTGCCAGCAGTTTCTCCCACCTGGACCGCATGGGAGCTTTCTTT.

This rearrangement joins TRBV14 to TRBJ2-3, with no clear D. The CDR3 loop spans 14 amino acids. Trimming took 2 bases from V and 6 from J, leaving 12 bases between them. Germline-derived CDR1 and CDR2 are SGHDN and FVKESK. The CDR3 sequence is CASSQFGSSDTQYF. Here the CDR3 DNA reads TGTGCCAGCAGCCAATTCGGCAGTTCCGATACGCAGTATTTT.

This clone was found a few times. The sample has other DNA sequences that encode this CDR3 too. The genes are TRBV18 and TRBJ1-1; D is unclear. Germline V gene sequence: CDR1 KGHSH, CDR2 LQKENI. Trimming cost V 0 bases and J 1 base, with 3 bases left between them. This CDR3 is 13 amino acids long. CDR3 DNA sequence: TGTGCCAGCTCACCACCCCCGAACACTGAAGCTTTCTTT. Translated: CASSPPPNTEAFF.

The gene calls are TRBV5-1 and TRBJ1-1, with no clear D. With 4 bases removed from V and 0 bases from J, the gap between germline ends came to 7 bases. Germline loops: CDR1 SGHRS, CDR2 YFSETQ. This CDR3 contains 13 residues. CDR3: CASSVGMNTEAFF. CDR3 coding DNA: TGCGCCAGCAGCGTCGGAATGAACACTGAAGCTTTCTTT.

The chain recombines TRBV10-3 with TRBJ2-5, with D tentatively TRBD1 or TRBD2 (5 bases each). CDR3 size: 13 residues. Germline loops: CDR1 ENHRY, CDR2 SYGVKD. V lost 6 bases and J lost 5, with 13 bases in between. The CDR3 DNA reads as TGTGCCATCAGGGGACCAGCGATGGAGACCCAGTACTTC. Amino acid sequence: CAIRGPAMETQYF.